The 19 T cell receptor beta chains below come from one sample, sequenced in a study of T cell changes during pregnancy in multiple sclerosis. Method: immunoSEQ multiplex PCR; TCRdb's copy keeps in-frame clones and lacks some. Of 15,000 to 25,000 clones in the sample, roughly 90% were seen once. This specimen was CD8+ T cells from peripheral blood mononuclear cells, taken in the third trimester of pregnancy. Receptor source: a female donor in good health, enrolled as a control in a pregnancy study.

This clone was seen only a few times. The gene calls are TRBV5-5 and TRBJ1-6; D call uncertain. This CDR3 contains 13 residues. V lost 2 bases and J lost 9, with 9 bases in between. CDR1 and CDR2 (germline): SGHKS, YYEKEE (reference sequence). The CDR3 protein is CASSLSHFSPLHF. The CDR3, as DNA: TGTGCCAGCAGCTTATCACATTTTTCACCCCTCCACTTT.

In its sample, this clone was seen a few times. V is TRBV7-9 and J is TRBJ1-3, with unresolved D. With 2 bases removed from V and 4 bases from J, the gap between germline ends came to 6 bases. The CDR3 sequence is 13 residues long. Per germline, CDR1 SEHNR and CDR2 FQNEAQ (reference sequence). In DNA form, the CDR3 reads TGTGCCAGCAGCTTAAGAGGGGGAAACACCATATATTTT. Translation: CASSLRGGNTIYF.

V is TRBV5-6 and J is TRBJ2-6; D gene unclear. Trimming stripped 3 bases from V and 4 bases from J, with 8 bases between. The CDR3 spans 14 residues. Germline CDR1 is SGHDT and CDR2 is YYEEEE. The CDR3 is CASSWPTGANVLTF. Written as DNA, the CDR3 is TGTGCCAGCAGCTGGCCCACGGGGGCCAACGTCCTGACTTTC.

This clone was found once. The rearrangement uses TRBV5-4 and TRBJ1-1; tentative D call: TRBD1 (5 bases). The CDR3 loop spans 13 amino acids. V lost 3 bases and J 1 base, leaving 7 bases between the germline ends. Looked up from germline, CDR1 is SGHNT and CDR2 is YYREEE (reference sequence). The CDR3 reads CASSSQENTEAFF. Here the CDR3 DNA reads TGTGCCAGCAGCTCACAGGAGAACACTGAAGCTTTCTTT.

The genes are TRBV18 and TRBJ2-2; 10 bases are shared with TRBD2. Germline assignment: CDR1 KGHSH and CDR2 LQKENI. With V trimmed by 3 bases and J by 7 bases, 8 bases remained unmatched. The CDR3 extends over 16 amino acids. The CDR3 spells CASSPKAGGPVGELFF. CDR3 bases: TGTGCCAGCTCACCCAAAGCGGGAGGGCCAGTCGGGGAGCTGTTTTTT.

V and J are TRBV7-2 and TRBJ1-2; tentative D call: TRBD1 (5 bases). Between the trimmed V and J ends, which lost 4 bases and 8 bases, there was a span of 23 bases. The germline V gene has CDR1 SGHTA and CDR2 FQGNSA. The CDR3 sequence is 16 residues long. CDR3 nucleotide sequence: TGTGCCAGCAGCTCCCGGCCTCATCCGGGGGGTGCGGGCTACACCTTC. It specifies CASSSRPHPGGAGYTF.

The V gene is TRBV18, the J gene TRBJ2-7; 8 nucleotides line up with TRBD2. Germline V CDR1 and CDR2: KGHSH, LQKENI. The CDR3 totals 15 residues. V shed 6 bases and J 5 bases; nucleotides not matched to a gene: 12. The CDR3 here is CASSMESGSLHEQYF. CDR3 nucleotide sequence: TGTGCCAGCTCCATGGAGAGCGGGAGTCTCCACGAGCAGTACTTC.

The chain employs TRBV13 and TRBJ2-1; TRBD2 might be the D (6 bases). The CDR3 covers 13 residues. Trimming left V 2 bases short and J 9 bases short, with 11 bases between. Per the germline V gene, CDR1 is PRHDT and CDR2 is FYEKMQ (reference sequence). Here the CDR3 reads CASSLNGGFEQFF. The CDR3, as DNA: TGTGCCAGCAGCTTAAACGGGGGTTTTGAGCAGTTCTTC.

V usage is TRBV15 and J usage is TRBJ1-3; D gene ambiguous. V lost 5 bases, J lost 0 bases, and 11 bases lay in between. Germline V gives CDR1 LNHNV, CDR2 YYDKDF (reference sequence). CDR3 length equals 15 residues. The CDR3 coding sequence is TGTGCCACCAGCGCGGATCTGAGCTCTGGAAACACCATATATTTT. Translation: CATSADLSSGNTIYF.

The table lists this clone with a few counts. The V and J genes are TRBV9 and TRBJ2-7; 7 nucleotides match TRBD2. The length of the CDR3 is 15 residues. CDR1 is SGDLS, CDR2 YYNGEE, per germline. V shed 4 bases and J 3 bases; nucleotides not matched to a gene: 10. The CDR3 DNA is TGTGCCAGCAGCCCCACGGGTGGGGGGGACTACGAGCAGTACTTC. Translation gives CASSPTGGGDYEQYF.

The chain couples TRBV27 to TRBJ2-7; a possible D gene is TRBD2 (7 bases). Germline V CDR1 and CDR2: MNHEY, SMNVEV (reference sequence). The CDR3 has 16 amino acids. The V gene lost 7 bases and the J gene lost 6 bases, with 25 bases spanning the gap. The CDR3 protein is CASTKGGAMGFGEQYF. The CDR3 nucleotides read TGTGCCAGCACCAAGGGGGGGGCAATGGGTTTTGGCGAGCAGTACTTC.

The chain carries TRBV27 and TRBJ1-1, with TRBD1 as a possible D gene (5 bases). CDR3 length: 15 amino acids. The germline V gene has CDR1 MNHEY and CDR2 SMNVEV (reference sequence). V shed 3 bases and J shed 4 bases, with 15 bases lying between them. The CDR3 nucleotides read TGTGCCAGCAGTTTTATGGGGCGGGGGGGCACTGAAGCTTTCTTT. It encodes CASSFMGRGGTEAFF.

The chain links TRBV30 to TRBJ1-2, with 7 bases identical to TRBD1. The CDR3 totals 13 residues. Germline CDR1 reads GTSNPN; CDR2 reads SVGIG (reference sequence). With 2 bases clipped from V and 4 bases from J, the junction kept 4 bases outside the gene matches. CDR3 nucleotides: TGTGCCTGGAGTACAGGGGACGGCTATGGCTACACCTTC. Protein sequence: CAWSTGDGYGYTF. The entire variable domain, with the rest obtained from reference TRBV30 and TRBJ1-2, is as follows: SQTIHQWPATLVQPVGSPLSLECTVEGTSNPNLYWYRQAAGRGLQLLFYSVGIGQISSEVPQNLSASRPQDRQFILSSKKLLLSDSGFYLCAWSTGDGYGYTFGSGTRLTVV.

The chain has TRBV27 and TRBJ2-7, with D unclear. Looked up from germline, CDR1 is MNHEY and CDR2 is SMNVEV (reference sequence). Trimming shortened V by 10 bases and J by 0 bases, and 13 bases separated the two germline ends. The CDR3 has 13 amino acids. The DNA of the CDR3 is TGTGCCACCTCTTGGGCAGACTCCTACGAGCAGTACTTC. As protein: CATSWADSYEQYF.

CDR3: CASSLNGRQGVTEAFF. CDR3 coding DNA: TGTGCCAGCAGTCTAAACGGACGACAGGGGGTCACTGAAGCTTTCTTT. This chain connects TRBV2 to TRBJ1-1, with 9 bases matching TRBD1. The CDR3 totals 16 residues. V shed 5 bases and J 4 bases; nucleotides not matched to a gene: 11. CDR1 and CDR2 from the germline V gene are SNHLY and FYNNEI.

The DNA of the CDR3 is TGTGCCAGCGGAGGGACTAGCGACTCCTACGAGCAGTACTTC. Its protein product is CASGGTSDSYEQYF. The rearrangement joins TRBV2 to TRBJ2-7; 10 positions agree with TRBD2. V was clipped by 8 bases and J by 0 bases; unmatched bases: 4. Per germline, CDR1 SNHLY and CDR2 FYNNEI. CDR3 length: 14 residues.

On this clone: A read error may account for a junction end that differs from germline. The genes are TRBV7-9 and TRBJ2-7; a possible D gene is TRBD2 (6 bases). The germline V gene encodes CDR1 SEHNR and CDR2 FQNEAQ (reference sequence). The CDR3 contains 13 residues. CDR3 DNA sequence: TGTGCCAGCAGCCCCCCGGGGGTGGCGATCCCGAATTTC. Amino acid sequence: CASSPPGVAIPNF.

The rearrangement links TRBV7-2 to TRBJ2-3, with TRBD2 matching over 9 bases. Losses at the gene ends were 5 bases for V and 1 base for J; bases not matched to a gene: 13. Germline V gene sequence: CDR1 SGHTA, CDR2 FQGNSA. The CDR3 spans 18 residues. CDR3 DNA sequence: TGTGCCAGCAGCCCCCTTTTAGCGGGAGTAAGGGGCACAGATACGCAGTATTTT. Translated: CASSPLLAGVRGTDTQYF.

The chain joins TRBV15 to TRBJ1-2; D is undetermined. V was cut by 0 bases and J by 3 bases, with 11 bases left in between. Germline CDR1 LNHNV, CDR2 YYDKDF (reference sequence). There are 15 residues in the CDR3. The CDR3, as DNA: TGTGCCACCAGCAGAGACCTAACTGAACACTATGGCTACACCTTC. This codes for CATSRDLTEHYGYTF. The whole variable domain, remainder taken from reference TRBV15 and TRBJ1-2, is DAMVIQNPRYQVTQFGKPVTLSCSQTLNHNVMYWYQQKSSQAPKLLFHYYDKDFNNEADTPDNFQSRRPNTSFCFLDIRSPGLGDTAMYLCATSRDLTEHYGYTFGSGTRLTVV.